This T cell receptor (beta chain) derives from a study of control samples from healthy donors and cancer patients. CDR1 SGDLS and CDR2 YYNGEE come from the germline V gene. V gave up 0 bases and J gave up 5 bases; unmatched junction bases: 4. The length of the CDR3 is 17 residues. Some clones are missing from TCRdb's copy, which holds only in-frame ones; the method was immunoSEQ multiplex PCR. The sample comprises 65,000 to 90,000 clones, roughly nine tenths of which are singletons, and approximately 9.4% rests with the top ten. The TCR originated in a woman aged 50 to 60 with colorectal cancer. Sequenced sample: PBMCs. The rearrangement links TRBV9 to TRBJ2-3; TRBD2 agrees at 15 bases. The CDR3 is CASSVGTSGGALDTQYF. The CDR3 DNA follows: TGTGCCAGCAGCGTAGGGACTAGCGGGGGGGCCTTAGATACGCAGTATTTT.